This T cell receptor (beta chain) was recovered during a study of shared clonotypes between healthy human individuals. Study observations and caveats: Naive subsets generally had larger estimated richness than memory subsets.

For this clone: Its specificity is unknown.

Caucasian adults residing in Nashville, Tennessee made up all the donors. Assay: immunoSEQ multiplex PCR; the TCRdb copy retains only in-frame clones and omits some. The sample has hundreds of thousands of clones; about 74% are singletons. This CDR3 spans 14 amino acids. V dropped 5 bases and J dropped 6; count of bases not matched to a gene: 13. The germline CDR1 and CDR2 sequences are SQVTM and ANQGSEA. The sample consisted of memory CD4+ T cells sorted from blood. Subset of the sample: CD45RA-negative fraction. This rearrangement joins TRBV29-1 to TRBJ2-7, with 7 positions matching TRBD2. This TCR came from a woman between 25 and 40 years old in good health. The CDR3 coding sequence is TGCAGCGTTTCCGGGACTACCGACCCTGGCGAGCAGTACTTC. This codes for CSVSGTTDPGEQYF.